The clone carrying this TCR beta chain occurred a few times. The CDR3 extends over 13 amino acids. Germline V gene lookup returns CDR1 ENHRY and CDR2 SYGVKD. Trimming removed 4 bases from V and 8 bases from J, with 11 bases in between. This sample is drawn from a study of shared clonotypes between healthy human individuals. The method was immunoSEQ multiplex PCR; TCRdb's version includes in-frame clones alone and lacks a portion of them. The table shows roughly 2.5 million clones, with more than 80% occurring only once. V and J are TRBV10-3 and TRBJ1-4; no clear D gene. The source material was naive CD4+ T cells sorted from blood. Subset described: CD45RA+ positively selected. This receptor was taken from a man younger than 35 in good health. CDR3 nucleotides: TGTGCCATCAGTGTTGCCCTAGGGGAAAAACTGTTTTTT. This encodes CAISVALGEKLFF.